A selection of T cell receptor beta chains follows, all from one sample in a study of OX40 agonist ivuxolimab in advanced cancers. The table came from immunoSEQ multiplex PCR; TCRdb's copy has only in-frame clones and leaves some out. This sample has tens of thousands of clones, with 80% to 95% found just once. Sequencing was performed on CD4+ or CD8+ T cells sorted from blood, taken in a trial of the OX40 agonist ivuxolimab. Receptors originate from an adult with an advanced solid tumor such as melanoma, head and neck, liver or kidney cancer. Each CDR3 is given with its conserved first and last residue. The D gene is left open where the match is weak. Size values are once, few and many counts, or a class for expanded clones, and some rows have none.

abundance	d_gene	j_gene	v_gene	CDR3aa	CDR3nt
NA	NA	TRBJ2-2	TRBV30	CAWRRLNTGELFF	TGTGCCTGGAGACGTCTAAACACCGGGGAGCTGTTTTTT
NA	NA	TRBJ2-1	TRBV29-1	CSLKTYNEQFF	TGCAGCCTCAAAACTTACAATGAGCAGTTCTTC
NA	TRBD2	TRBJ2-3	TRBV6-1	CASSEAAASGSLTDTQYF	TGTGCCAGCAGTGAAGCGGCGGCTAGCGGGAGCTTAACAGATACGCAGTATTTT
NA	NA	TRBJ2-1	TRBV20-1	CSARDLSEQFF	TGCAGTGCTAGAGATCTTAGTGAGCAGTTCTTC
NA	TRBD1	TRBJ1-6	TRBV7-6	CASSLGTENSPLHF	TGTGCCAGCAGCTTGGGGACAGAGAATTCACCCCTCCACTTT
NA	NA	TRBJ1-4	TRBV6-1	CASSEALRQGTEKLFF	TGTGCCAGCAGTGAAGCGCTGAGACAAGGGACTGAAAAACTGTTTTTT
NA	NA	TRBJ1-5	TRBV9	CASSSGQSGQPQHF	TGTGCCAGCAGCTCCGGACAATCTGGCCAGCCCCAGCATTTT
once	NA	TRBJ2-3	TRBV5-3	CARSWGSSGGYTDTQYF	TGTGCCAGAAGCTGGGGTAGTAGCGGAGGCTACACAGATACGCAGTATTTT
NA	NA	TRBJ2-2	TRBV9	CASGGTPTGTGELFF	TGTGCCAGCGGAGGGACTCCCACCGGGACCGGGGAGCTGTTTTTT
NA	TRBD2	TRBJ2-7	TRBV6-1	CASSEAWGGSYEQYF	TGTGCCAGCAGTGAAGCCTGGGGAGGGTCCTACGAGCAGTACTTC
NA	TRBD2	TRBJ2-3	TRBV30	CAWRQRGTTNTQYF	TGTGCCTGGAGACAGCGGGGGACCACGAATACGCAGTATTTT
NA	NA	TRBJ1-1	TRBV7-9	CASSLRDTEAFF	TGTGCCAGCAGCTTACGGGACACTGAAGCTTTCTTT
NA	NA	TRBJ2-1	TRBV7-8	CASSSEGLSGYNEQFF	TGTGCCAGCAGCTCAGAAGGTCTTTCCGGGTACAATGAGCAGTTCTTC
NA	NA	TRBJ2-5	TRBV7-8	CASSLVGGVRTQYF	TGTGCCAGCAGCTTAGTCGGAGGGGTAAGGACCCAGTACTTC
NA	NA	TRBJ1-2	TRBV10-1	CASSELGISGYTF	TGCGCCAGCAGTGAATTGGGTATAAGCGGCTACACCTTC
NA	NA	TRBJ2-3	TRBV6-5	CASSYGMGQPTDTQYF	TGTGCCAGCAGTTACGGTATGGGCCAACCCACAGATACGCAGTATTTT
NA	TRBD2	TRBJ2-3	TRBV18	CASSPQTLSGGSTDTQYF	TGTGCCAGCTCACCACAAACCCTAAGCGGGGGGAGCACAGATACGCAGTATTTT
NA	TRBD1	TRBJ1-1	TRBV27	CASSPRRTGQNTEAFF	TGTGCCAGCAGTCCGAGGAGGACAGGGCAGAACACTGAAGCTTTCTTT
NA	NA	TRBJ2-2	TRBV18	CASSPFPGELFF	TGTGCCAGCTCACCTTTTCCCGGGGAGCTGTTTTTT
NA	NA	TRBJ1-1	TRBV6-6	CASSYSGGGTEAFF	TGTGCCAGCAGTTACTCTGGGGGCGGCACTGAAGCTTTCTTT
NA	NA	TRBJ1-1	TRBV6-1	CASSERALNTEAFF	TGTGCCAGCAGTGAAAGGGCTTTGAACACTGAAGCTTTCTTT
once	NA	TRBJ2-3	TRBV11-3	CASSLDFGTDTQYF	TGTGCCAGCAGCTTAGACTTCGGCACAGATACGCAGTATTTT
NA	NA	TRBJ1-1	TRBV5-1	CASSAWSQTEAFF	TGCGCCAGCAGCGCCTGGTCCCAGACTGAAGCTTTCTTT
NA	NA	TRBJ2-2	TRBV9	CASSARGTGELFF	TGTGCCAGCAGCGCGAGGGGCACCGGGGAGCTGTTTTTT
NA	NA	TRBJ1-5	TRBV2	CASNGQGGQPQHF	TGTGCCAGCAACGGCCAGGGCGGCCAGCCCCAGCATTTT
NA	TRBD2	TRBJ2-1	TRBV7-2	CASSRERGRNGEQFF	TGTGCCAGCAGCCGGGAGCGGGGACGAAACGGTGAGCAGTTCTTC
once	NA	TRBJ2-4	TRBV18	CASSPPTTTAKNIQYF	TGTGCCAGCTCACCACCTACTACTACGGCCAAAAACATTCAGTACTTC